These 26 T cell receptor beta chains share one sample of origin, sequenced in a study of T cells after yellow fever vaccination. From the 5' RACE reads, TCRdb called clonotypes with MiXCR, one entry per CDR3 protein. The sample records about 350,000 distinct CDR3 sequences, approximately 10% being singletons. The source material was PBMCs, sampled on the day of the first yellow fever vaccination. Every receptor here comes from a young man who received the YFV17D yellow fever vaccine.

The chain carries TRBV10-2 and TRBJ2-1; 16 bases fit TRBD2. From germline, CDR1 is WSHSY and CDR2 SAAADI. V lost 8 bases to trimming and J lost 5 bases; unmatched junction nucleotides: 6. This CDR3 spans 16 amino acids. In nucleotides, the CDR3 is TGCGCCAGCGGGGGACTAGCGGGGGGGCCCCACAATGAGCAGTTCTTC. This codes for CASGGLAGGPHNEQFF.

The gene calls are TRBV20-1 and TRBJ2-7, with 10 bases matching TRBD1. With V trimmed by 2 bases and J by 1 base, 8 bases remained unmatched. The CDR3 runs to 16 residues. Germline CDR1 DFQATT, CDR2 SNEGSKA (reference sequence). In DNA form, the CDR3 reads TGCAGTGCTAGACCTGCGGGACAGGGGATTTCCTACGAGCAGTACTTC. Translating gives CSARPAGQGISYEQYF.

The chain couples TRBV7-6 to TRBJ2-5; TRBD1 is a possible D gene (5 bases). Trimming shortened V by 0 bases and J by 1 base, and 9 bases separated the two germline ends. From germline, CDR1 is SGHVS and CDR2 FNYEAQ. The CDR3 covers 15 residues. CDR3 DNA sequence: TGTGCCAGCAGCTTAGCGGGGCAGCCCCAAGAGACCCAGTACTTC. Its protein is CASSLAGQPQETQYF. Full variable domain (remainder filled in from reference TRBV7-6 and TRBJ2-5): GAGVSQSPRYKVTKRGQDVALRCDPISGHVSLYWYRQALGQGPEFLTYFNYEAQQDKSGLPNDRFSAERPEGSISTLTIQRTEQRDSAMYRCASSLAGQPQETQYFGPGTRLLVL.

In this sample, this clonotype turned up a few times. The CDR3 DNA follows: TGTGCCAGCACCCAGCCGAGCTCCTACAATGAGCAGTTCTTC. Its protein is CASTQPSSYNEQFF. V usage is TRBV28 and J usage is TRBJ2-1; D gene ambiguous. The V gene lost 7 bases and the J gene lost 0 bases, with 10 bases spanning the gap. CDR3 length: 14 amino acids. Germline V gene lookup returns CDR1 MDHEN and CDR2 SYDVKM.

In this sample, this clonotype turned up many times. V and J are TRBV11-2 and TRBJ2-7, with a tentative D call TRBD2 (6 bases). CDR1 SGHAT and CDR2 FQNNGV come from the germline V gene. The CDR3 contains 12 residues. Trimming took 1 base from V and 7 from J, leaving 8 bases between them. The CDR3 nucleotides read TGTGCCAGCAGCTTAGTGGGGAGGGAGCAGTACTTC. Residues: CASSLVGREQYF.

Many counts were recorded for this clonotype. This chain uses TRBV18 with TRBJ2-7; unclear D gene. The V end lost 0 bases, the J end lost 1 base, and 10 bases lay between the germline ends. The germline V gene has CDR1 KGHSH and CDR2 LQKENI. The CDR3 loop spans 15 amino acids. The CDR3 sequence: CASSPPARTSYEQYF. The CDR3 bases are TGTGCCAGCTCACCACCGGCCAGGACGTCCTACGAGCAGTACTTC.

V usage is TRBV7-2 and J usage is TRBJ1-1; weak D call: TRBD1 (5 bases). The CDR3 extends over 14 amino acids. V was pared by 4 bases and J by 4 bases, with 13 bases between. Looked up from germline, CDR1 is SGHTA and CDR2 is FQGNSA. The CDR3 reads CASSSTGGPTEAFF. In nucleotides, the CDR3 is TGTGCCAGCAGCTCCACAGGAGGTCCCACTGAAGCTTTCTTT. The full variable domain, rest sourced from reference TRBV7-2 and TRBJ1-1, is GAGVSQSPSNKVTEKGKDVELRCDPISGHTALYWYRQSLGQGLEFLIYFQGNSAPDKSGLPSDRFSAERTGGSVSTLTIQRTQQEDSAVYLCASSSTGGPTEAFFGQGTRLTVV.

This clonotype came up a few times. The chain carries TRBV27 and TRBJ2-5, with 12 bases matching TRBD2. Germline assignment: CDR1 MNHEY and CDR2 SMNVEV (reference sequence). Trimming took 5 bases from V and 4 from J; bases not matched to a gene: 14. The CDR3 has 18 residues. The CDR3 DNA reads TGTGCCAGCAGTACCCCTAGCGGGGGGGCGAGTAGGGGAGAGACCCAGTACTTC. Translation gives CASSTPSGGASRGETQYF.

This clonotype was counted a few times. This chain joins TRBV6-5 and TRBJ2-2; D is unresolved. CDR1 MNHEY and CDR2 SVGAGI come from the germline V gene. CDR3 length: 16 amino acids. V gave up 0 bases and J gave up 7 bases, with 15 bases separating them. The CDR3 protein is CASSYSYSRPGGELFF. The CDR3 DNA sequence: TGTGCCAGCAGTTACTCGTATTCTAGACCCGGCGGGGAGCTGTTTTTT.

A few counts support this clonotype. This chain links TRBV11-1 with TRBJ2-1; the match to TRBD2 covers 15 bases. In germline, CDR1 is SGHAT, CDR2 FQDESV (reference sequence). With 5 bases clipped from V and 3 bases from J, the junction kept 8 bases outside the gene matches. This CDR3 is 18 amino acids long. CDR3 bases: TGTGCCAGCAGCCCTCGGACTAGCGGGGGGGCCCGCTACAATGAGCAGTTCTTC. Protein sequence: CASSPRTSGGARYNEQFF.

This clonotype was found many times. J is TRBJ2-5 and V is TRBV18; perhaps TRBD1 as D (5 bases). Germline CDR1 reads KGHSH; CDR2 reads LQKENI. The CDR3 consists of 14 residues. The V and J ends lost 2 bases and 5 bases respectively, with 12 bases between them. The CDR3 nucleotides are TGTGCCAGCTCACCAGACAGTCCCGGGGAGACCCAGTACTTC. It translates to CASSPDSPGETQYF.

The chain uses TRBV10-2 and TRBJ2-1; no firm D call. CDR1 and CDR2 from the germline V gene are WSHSY and SAAADI. V was trimmed by 1 base and J by 10 bases, leaving 14 bases between them. This CDR3 is built from 14 residues. DNA of the CDR3: TGCGCCAGCAGTGAGTTGCGCCTCTTGGTGGAGCAGTTCTTC. This sequence encodes CASSELRLLVEQFF.

The gene calls are TRBV12-3 or TRBV12-4 and TRBJ2-3; D is possibly TRBD1 or TRBD2 (6 bases each). The CDR3 contains 15 residues. Trimming took off 3 bases at V and 5 bases at J, with 15 bases between the two ends. The CDR3 is CASSFGGAGRDTQYF. The CDR3 coding sequence is TGTGCCAGCAGTTTCGGGGGCGCTGGGAGAGATACGCAGTATTTT.

The J gene is TRBJ2-3, the V gene TRBV6-1; the match to TRBD2 covers 10 bases. V dropped 8 bases and J dropped 2; count of bases not matched to a gene: 13. This CDR3 is 17 amino acids long. Germline V lookup: CDR1 MNHNS, CDR2 SASEGT. The CDR3 loop is CASGRKIAGGPTDTQYF. CDR3 DNA: TGTGCCAGCGGAAGAAAGATAGCGGGGGGACCCACAGATACGCAGTATTTT.

The chain carries TRBV4-1 and TRBJ1-1, with a possible D match to TRBD1 (6 bases). The CDR3 contains 17 residues. V dropped 1 base and J dropped 2 bases, with 17 bases sitting between them. Germline V CDR1 and CDR2: MGHRA, YSYEKL. The CDR3 loop reads CASSQVSARGPNTEAFF. The CDR3 bases are TGCGCCAGCAGCCAAGTTAGCGCCCGGGGGCCCAACACTGAAGCTTTCTTT.

There are a few counts of this clonotype. The gene calls are TRBV5-1 and TRBJ1-4; no clear D. The CDR3 is 15 residues long. V shed 0 bases and J shed 7 bases, with 13 bases lying between them. Germline CDR1 SGHRS, CDR2 YFSETQ. The CDR3 loop reads CASSLGPPGGEKLFF. DNA for the CDR3: TGCGCCAGCAGCTTGGGTCCTCCCGGCGGTGAAAAACTGTTTTTT.

The chain is built from TRBV6-5 and TRBJ2-3, with 7 bases lining up with TRBD1. Trimming cost V 5 bases and J 5 bases; bases outside gene matches: 10. This CDR3 comprises 15 residues. CDR1 and CDR2 (germline): MNHEY, SVGAGI. The CDR3 protein is CASSTTGAVGDTQYF. For the CDR3, the DNA is TGTGCCAGCAGTACTACAGGGGCGGTTGGAGATACGCAGTATTTT.

This clonotype was counted a few times. The J gene is TRBJ1-6, the V gene TRBV7-2; 9 bases are shared with TRBD1. The CDR3 has 15 residues. Germline assignment: CDR1 SGHTA and CDR2 FQGNSA. V was pared by 3 bases and J by 8 bases, with 5 bases of the junction left unmatched. CDR3 sequence: CASSFAGQGYSPLHF. The DNA for the CDR3 is TGTGCCAGCAGCTTCGCTGGACAGGGGTATTCACCCCTCCACTTT.

The rearrangement links TRBV7-9 to TRBJ2-1; D call uncertain. V lost 7 bases, J lost 5 bases, and 12 bases lay in between. This CDR3 has 13 residues. Germline-derived CDR1 and CDR2 are SEHNR and FQNEAQ (reference sequence). CDR3 in DNA: TGTGCCAGCAATGAGTTCGGTAACAATGAGCAGTTCTTC. It encodes CASNEFGNNEQFF.

This chain links TRBV6-1 with TRBJ1-6; TRBD1 matches 8 bases. This CDR3 has 14 residues. V lost 8 bases to trimming and J lost 10 bases; unmatched junction nucleotides: 10. Germline V gene lookup returns CDR1 MNHNS and CDR2 SASEGT. Here the CDR3 reads CASGPGQDPSPLHF. The CDR3 DNA follows: TGTGCCAGCGGACCGGGACAGGACCCGTCACCCCTCCACTTT.

The chain links TRBV7-2 to TRBJ2-1; D perhaps matches TRBD2 (5 bases). This CDR3 region has 13 residues. Germline loops: CDR1 SGHTA, CDR2 FQGNSA. Trimming took off 5 bases at V and 4 bases at J, with 9 bases between the two ends. The CDR3 loop reads CASSAREYNEQFF. CDR3 coding DNA: TGTGCCAGCAGCGCGAGGGAGTACAATGAGCAGTTCTTC. Complete variable domain (other parts from reference TRBV7-2 and TRBJ2-1): GAGVSQSPSNKVTEKGKDVELRCDPISGHTALYWYRQSLGQGLEFLIYFQGNSAPDKSGLPSDRFSAERTGGSVSTLTIQRTQQEDSAVYLCASSAREYNEQFFGPGTRLTVL.

This chain links TRBV20-1 with TRBJ2-1, with 9 nucleotides matching TRBD1. The J segment lost 8 bases and the V segment lost 2 bases, leaving 13 bases of the junction unmatched. Germline CDR1 and CDR2: DFQATT and SNEGSKA (reference sequence). CDR3 length: 16 residues. CDR3 amino acids: CSARPYRGRGPYEQFF. CDR3 nucleotide sequence: TGCAGTGCTAGACCTTACAGGGGGCGCGGACCTTATGAGCAGTTCTTC.

At least ten counts were recorded for this clonotype. The chain couples TRBV7-2 to TRBJ2-5; 9 bases agree with TRBD2. Germline loops: CDR1 SGHTA, CDR2 FQGNSA. This CDR3 contains 15 residues. The V segment lost 4 bases and the J segment 3 bases; nucleotides outside the gene matches: 6. The CDR3 nucleotides are TGTGCCAGCAGCTCTCGTAGCGGGGGTGAAGAGACCCAGTACTTC. Translation gives CASSSRSGGEETQYF.

V is TRBV28 and J is TRBJ1-2, with a possible D match to TRBD1 (6 bases). From germline, CDR1 is MDHEN and CDR2 SYDVKM. Deletions cut 5 bases from V and 8 bases from J, with 18 bases between. The CDR3 has 14 amino acids. The CDR3, as DNA: TGTGCCAGCAGTAAACCCGGGACATCGGGGGGCTACACCTTC. Amino acid sequence: CASSKPGTSGGYTF.

This clonotype was counted between two and nine times. V and J are TRBV7-2 and TRBJ2-1, with D perhaps matching TRBD1 (5 bases). Germline V gives CDR1 SGHTA, CDR2 FQGNSA. The V gene lost 1 base and the J gene lost 3 bases, with 10 bases spanning the gap. There are 15 residues in the CDR3. The CDR3 reads CASSLDFTGYNEQFF. The DNA for the CDR3 is TGTGCCAGCAGCTTAGATTTCACAGGCTACAATGAGCAGTTCTTC.

This clonotype was seen a few times. The V and J genes are TRBV29-1 and TRBJ2-1; D unresolved. Trimming took 4 bases from V and 4 from J, leaving 8 bases between them. From germline, CDR1 is SQVTM and CDR2 ANQGSEA. This CDR3 region has 12 residues. In DNA, the CDR3 is TGCAGCGTTGTAACAATTTACAATGAGCAGTTCTTC. Its protein product is CSVVTIYNEQFF.